This TCR beta chain was found in a study of CD8 T cells in Susac syndrome. Between the trimmed V and J ends, which lost 1 base and 6 bases, there was a span of 15 bases. CDR1 SQVTM and CDR2 ANQGSEA come from the germline V gene. The length of the CDR3 is 15 residues. Sequencing of TCR beta was performed on blood CD8+ and CD4+ T cells. TEMRA cells were enriched by FACS, while CD8+ and CD4+ T cells were obtained through a negative isolation that was performed magnetically. This clonotype was seen only once. It was with random hexamers that about 0.45 to 1 ug RNA was reverse transcribed. Via MiXCR, TCRdb re-called the immunoSEQ multiplex PCR reads, giving one row per CDR3 protein. The sample records fewer than 80,000 distinct CDR3 sequences, roughly 94% being singletons.

Input material: CD8+ T cells from PBMCs. The genes are TRBV29-1 and TRBJ1-4; the D gene is possibly TRBD1 (5 bases). This sequence originates from a human donor in good health. The CDR3 coding sequence is TGCAGCGTTGAAGCAACCGGGACGGTCGATGAAAAACTGTTTTTT. Protein product: CSVEATGTVDEKLFF.